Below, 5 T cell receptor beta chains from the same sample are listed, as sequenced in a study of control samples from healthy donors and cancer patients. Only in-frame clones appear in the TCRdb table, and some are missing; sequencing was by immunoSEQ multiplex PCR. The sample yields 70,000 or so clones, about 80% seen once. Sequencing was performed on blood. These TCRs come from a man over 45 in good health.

CDR3 in DNA: TGTGCCAGCTCACCTGGGGCGATTAATGAAAAACTGTTTTTT. It encodes CASSPGAINEKLFF. V gene TRBV18 combines with J gene TRBJ1-4, with a possible D match to TRBD1 (5 bases). This CDR3 contains 14 residues. Per germline, CDR1 KGHSH and CDR2 LQKENI. The V and J ends lost 3 bases and 4 bases respectively, with 9 bases between them. Complete variable domain (other parts from reference TRBV18 and TRBJ1-4): NAGVMQNPRHLVRRRGQEARLRCSPMKGHSHVYWYRQLPEEGLKFMVYLQKENIIDESGMPKERFSAEFPKEGPSILRIQQVVRGDSAAYFCASSPGAINEKLFFGSGTQLSVL.

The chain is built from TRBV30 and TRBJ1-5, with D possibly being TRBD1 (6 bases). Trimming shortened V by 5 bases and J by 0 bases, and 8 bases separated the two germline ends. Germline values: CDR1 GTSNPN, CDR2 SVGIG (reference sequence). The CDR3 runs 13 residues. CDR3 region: CAWGGPSNQPQHF. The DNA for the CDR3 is TGTGCCTGGGGGGGGCCTAGCAATCAGCCCCAGCATTTT.

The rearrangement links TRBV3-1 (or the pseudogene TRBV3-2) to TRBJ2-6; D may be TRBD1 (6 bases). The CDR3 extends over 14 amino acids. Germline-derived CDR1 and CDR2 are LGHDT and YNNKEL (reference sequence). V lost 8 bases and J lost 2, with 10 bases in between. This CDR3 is CASAQGTGANVLTF. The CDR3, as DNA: TGTGCCAGCGCCCAGGGGACTGGGGCCAACGTCCTGACTTTC.

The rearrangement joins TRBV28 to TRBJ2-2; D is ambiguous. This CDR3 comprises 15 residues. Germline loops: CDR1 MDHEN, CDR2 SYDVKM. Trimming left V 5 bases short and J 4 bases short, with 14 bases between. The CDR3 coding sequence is TGTGCCAGCAGTCTTTACCAGTCCACCACCGGGGAGCTGTTTTTT. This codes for CASSLYQSTTGELFF. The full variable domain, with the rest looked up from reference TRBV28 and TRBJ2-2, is DVKVTQSSRYLVKRTGEKVFLECVQDMDHENMFWYRQDPGLGLRLIYFSYDVKMKEKGDIPEGYSVSREKKERFSLILESASTNQTSMYLCASSLYQSTTGELFFGEGSRLTVL.

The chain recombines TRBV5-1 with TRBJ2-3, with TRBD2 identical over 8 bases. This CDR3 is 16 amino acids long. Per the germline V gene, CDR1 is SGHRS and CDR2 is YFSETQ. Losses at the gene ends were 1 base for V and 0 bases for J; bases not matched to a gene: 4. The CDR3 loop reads CASSLRVAGSTDTQYF. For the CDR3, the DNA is TGCGCCAGCAGCTTGCGAGTAGCGGGAAGCACAGATACGCAGTATTTT.